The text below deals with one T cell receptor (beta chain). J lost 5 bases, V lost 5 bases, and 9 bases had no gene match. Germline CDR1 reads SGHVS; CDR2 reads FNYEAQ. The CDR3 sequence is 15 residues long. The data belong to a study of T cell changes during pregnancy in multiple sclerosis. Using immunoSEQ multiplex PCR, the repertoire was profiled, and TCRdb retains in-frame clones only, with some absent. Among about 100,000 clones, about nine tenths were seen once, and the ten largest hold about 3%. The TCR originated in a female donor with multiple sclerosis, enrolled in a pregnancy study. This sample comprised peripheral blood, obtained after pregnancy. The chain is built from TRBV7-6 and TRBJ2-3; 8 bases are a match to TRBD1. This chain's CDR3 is CASSAPGQVVDTQYF. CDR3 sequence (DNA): TGTGCCAGCAGCGCGCCGGGACAGGTAGTAGATACGCAGTATTTT.